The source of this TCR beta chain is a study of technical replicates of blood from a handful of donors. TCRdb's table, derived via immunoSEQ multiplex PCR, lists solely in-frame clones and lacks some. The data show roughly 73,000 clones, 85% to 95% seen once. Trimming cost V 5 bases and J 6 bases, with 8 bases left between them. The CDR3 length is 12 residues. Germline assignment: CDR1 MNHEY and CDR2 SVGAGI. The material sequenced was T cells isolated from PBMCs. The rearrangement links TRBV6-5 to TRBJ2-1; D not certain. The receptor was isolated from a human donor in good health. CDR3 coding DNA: TGTGCCAGCAGTACGACGGGCAATGAGCAGTTCTTC. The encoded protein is CASSTTGNEQFF.